This entry lists 12 T cell receptor beta chains sequenced from one sample in a study of blood T cell repertoires in COVID-19. Produced via immunoSEQ multiplex PCR; TCRdb's table is partial and in-frame only. The sample includes roughly 240,000 clones, about 80% of them seen just once. The sample comprised peripheral blood. All receptors come from an elderly woman with acute or convalescent COVID-19.

This chain connects TRBV19 to TRBJ1-4, with D possibly matching TRBD1 (6 bases). Germline V gene data show CDR1 as LNHDA and CDR2 as SQIVND (reference sequence). The V end lost 7 bases, the J end lost 5 bases, and 11 bases lay between the germline ends. This CDR3 has 13 residues. The CDR3, as DNA: TGTGCCAGTACTGGACAGTCAAATGAAAAACTGTTTTTT. Its translation is CASTGQSNEKLFF.

The rearrangement links TRBV19 to TRBJ2-2, with D maybe TRBD2 (5 bases). The length of the CDR3 is 16 residues. Germline V lookup: CDR1 LNHDA, CDR2 SQIVND (reference sequence). V gave up 9 bases and J gave up 0 bases, with 17 bases separating them. The CDR3 DNA reads as TGTGCCAGCGCTATGCGGACTGGAACGAACACCGGGGAGCTGTTTTTT. Translated: CASAMRTGTNTGELFF.

In DNA, the CDR3 is TGTGCCAGCAGTTTATCCGGGTTCGCGAACACCGGGGAGCTGTTTTTT. Amino acid sequence: CASSLSGFANTGELFF. This chain connects TRBV28 to TRBJ2-2; no firm D call. CDR1 MDHEN and CDR2 SYDVKM come from the germline V gene. The length of the CDR3 is 16 residues. Deletions cut 1 base from V and 0 bases from J, with 9 bases between.

The chain links TRBV2 to TRBJ2-7, with TRBD1 matching 7 bases. The ends lost 5 bases at V and 4 bases at J; junction bases unmatched: 11. Germline CDR1 is SNHLY and CDR2 is FYNNEI. This CDR3 is 15 amino acids long. This chain's CDR3 is CASSFLGDRGYEQYF. The CDR3 bases are TGTGCCAGCAGTTTTCTTGGGGACAGAGGGTACGAGCAGTACTTC.

The V call is TRBV4-2, the J call TRBJ2-7; D is unresolved. This CDR3 spans 16 amino acids. Germline V gives CDR1 LGHNA, CDR2 YNFKEQ. Trimming took 0 bases from V and 7 from J, leaving 19 bases between them. The DNA for the CDR3 is TGTGCCAGCAGCCAAGATGTGGCTGGTTCCCCTAGGGAGCAGTACTTC. This sequence encodes CASSQDVAGSPREQYF.

The chain links TRBV30 to TRBJ1-1; D perhaps matches TRBD1 (6 bases). V was shortened by 4 bases and J by 10 bases, with 16 bases between the two germline ends. The CDR3 runs to 12 residues. Germline CDR1 GTSNPN, CDR2 SVGIG (reference sequence). This CDR3 is CAWIITGFSAFF. Written as DNA, the CDR3 is TGTGCCTGGATCATAACAGGGTTTTCAGCTTTCTTT.

The chain joins TRBV4-1 to TRBJ1-1; TRBD1 matches at 9 bases. J lost 2 bases, V lost 0 bases, and 13 bases had no gene match. The germline CDR1 and CDR2 sequences are MGHRA and YSYEKL. The CDR3 has 19 residues. This chain's CDR3 is CASSQDRGTGPRVNTEAFF. The CDR3 DNA follows: TGCGCCAGCAGCCAAGATCGGGGGACAGGGCCAAGGGTAAACACTGAAGCTTTCTTT.

The chain links TRBV15 to TRBJ1-1; TRBD1 might be the D (5 bases). Germline CDR1 LNHNV, CDR2 YYDKDF (reference sequence). This CDR3 has 18 amino acids. The V and J ends lost 0 bases and 1 base respectively, with 18 bases between them. The DNA for the CDR3 is TGTGCCACCAGCAGAGATGGGGGGGAAATGAGAAAGAACACTGAAGCTTTCTTT. This translates into CATSRDGGEMRKNTEAFF. Looking up the rest from reference TRBV15 and TRBJ1-1 gives the full variable domain: DAMVIQNPRYQVTQFGKPVTLSCSQTLNHNVMYWYQQKSSQAPKLLFHYYDKDFNNEADTPDNFQSRRPNTSFCFLDIRSPGLGDTAMYLCATSRDGGEMRKNTEAFFGQGTRLTVV.

The sample holds a few counts of this clone. This chain connects TRBV7-8 to TRBJ2-2; TRBD1 matches 8 bases. The CDR3 totals 16 residues. J gave up 5 bases and V 4 bases, and 9 bases lay outside the gene matches. Germline V CDR1 and CDR2: SGHVS, FQNEAQ. The CDR3 DNA follows: TGTGCCAGCAGCTCCCCTCACAGGGGGAGGACCGGGGAGCTGTTTTTT. Translating it yields CASSSPHRGRTGELFF.

The J gene is TRBJ1-5, the V gene TRBV28; 9 nucleotides match TRBD1. The CDR3 contains 13 residues. The V gene end was trimmed by 7 bases and the J gene end by 6 bases; junction bases not matched to a gene: 4. Germline CDR1 and CDR2: MDHEN and SYDVKM. The CDR3 loop reads CASTGQGPQPQHF. CDR3 DNA: TGTGCCAGCACAGGACAGGGGCCTCAGCCCCAGCATTTT.

In its sample, this clone was seen a few times. DNA for the CDR3: TGTGCCAGCAGCGGTTCGGGACTAGCGGGGATCGAGCAGTACTTC. It codes for CASSGSGLAGIEQYF. The chain is built from TRBV13 and TRBJ2-7, with 13 bases that match TRBD2. CDR3 size: 15 residues. Looked up from germline, CDR1 is PRHDT and CDR2 is FYEKMQ (reference sequence). J lost 6 bases, V lost 5 bases, and 7 bases had no gene match. The variable domain in full, completed from reference TRBV13 and TRBJ2-7, reads AAGVIQSPRHLIKEKRETATLKCYPIPRHDTVYWYQQGPGQDPQFLISFYEKMQSDKGSIPDRFSAQQFSDYHSELNMSSLELGDSALYFCASSGSGLAGIEQYFGPGTRLTVT.

The chain's CDR3 is CASNGGWGPLHF. In nucleotides, the CDR3 is TGTGCCAGCAACGGGGGGTGGGGACCCCTCCACTTT. This sequence joins TRBV12-3 or TRBV12-4 and TRBJ1-6; D possibly corresponds to TRBD1 (5 bases). V was clipped by 7 bases and J by 12 bases, with 13 bases between them. The CDR3 loop spans 12 amino acids.